This entry lists 31 T cell receptor beta chains sequenced from one sample in a study of T cell responses to AZD1222 COVID-19 vaccine. Some clones are missing from TCRdb's copy, which holds only in-frame ones; the method was immunoSEQ multiplex PCR. This table has some 110,000 clones, less than 95% appearing once. Material: peripheral blood, obtained 28 days after the second AZD1222 dose. The receptors come from an adult who received the AZD1222 COVID-19 vaccine.

The V gene is TRBV5-8, the J gene TRBJ2-7, with a possible D match to TRBD2 (5 bases). In germline, CDR1 is SGHTS, CDR2 YDEGEE. The CDR3 consists of 16 residues. Trimming shortened V by 1 base and J by 4 bases, and 18 bases separated the two germline ends. CDR3 loop: CASSLWGGPGGYEQYF. The CDR3 DNA reads as TGTGCCAGCAGCTTGTGGGGTGGTCCGGGCGGGTACGAGCAGTACTTC.

The chain recombines TRBV7-9 with TRBJ2-7, with TRBD1 identical over 8 bases. From germline, CDR1 is SEHNR and CDR2 FQNEAQ (reference sequence). The CDR3 has 14 residues. V trimming: 5 bases; J trimming: 4 bases; junction bases outside the gene matches: 7. CDR3 bases: TGTGCCAGCAGCCGCGGACAGGGCCTATACGAGCAGTACTTC. Its protein is CASSRGQGLYEQYF.

The chain joins TRBV24-1 to TRBJ1-5, with D possibly matching TRBD1 (6 bases). The V gene lost 2 bases and the J gene lost 1 base, with 11 bases spanning the gap. This CDR3 comprises 16 residues. Per the germline V gene, CDR1 is KGHDR and CDR2 is SFDVKD. The CDR3 DNA reads TGTGCCACCAGTGATTCAGGGGAAGGGAGCAATCAGCCCCAGCATTTT. Protein sequence: CATSDSGEGSNQPQHF.

This clone came up a few times. The rearrangement uses TRBV5-1 and TRBJ2-7; D remains ambiguous. Germline V gives CDR1 SGHRS, CDR2 YFSETQ. The CDR3 totals 12 residues. V shed 4 bases and J shed 3 bases, with 8 bases lying between them. The CDR3 DNA reads as TGCGCCAGCAGCACAAACTTCTACGAGCAGTACTTC. It is translated as CASSTNFYEQYF.

V gene TRBV7-9 combines with J gene TRBJ1-1; D gene uncertain. Deletions cut 1 base from V and 0 bases from J, with 9 bases between. Per the germline V gene, CDR1 is SEHNR and CDR2 is FQNEAQ (reference sequence). The CDR3 runs 15 residues. CDR3 sequence: CASSLEVGMNTEAFF. CDR3 nucleotide sequence: TGTGCCAGCAGCTTAGAAGTGGGCATGAACACTGAAGCTTTCTTT.

This rearrangement joins TRBV12-3 or TRBV12-4 to TRBJ1-2, with TRBD1 matching over 8 bases. The J segment lost 4 bases and the V segment lost 6 bases, leaving 4 bases of the junction unmatched. The CDR3 contains 13 residues. The CDR3 DNA reads as TGTGCCAGCAGCCAGGGGGCGGGCTATGGCTACACCTTC. It specifies CASSQGAGYGYTF.

This rearrangement joins TRBV7-2 to TRBJ2-7; the D is unclear. This CDR3 has 16 residues. V gave up 2 bases and J gave up 2 bases, with 16 bases separating them. Germline CDR1 reads SGHTA; CDR2 reads FQGNSA. The chain's CDR3 is CASSLYGQVFAYEQYF. CDR3 in DNA: TGTGCCAGCAGCTTATATGGGCAGGTCTTCGCCTACGAGCAGTACTTC.

The chain combines TRBV12-3 or TRBV12-4 with TRBJ1-5; D is undetermined. This CDR3 is built from 13 residues. V was shortened by 5 bases and J by 3 bases, with 8 bases between the two germline ends. In DNA, the CDR3 is TGTGCCAGCAGTACAGACGACAATCAGCCCCAGCATTTT. This translates into CASSTDDNQPQHF.

The rearrangement joins TRBV27 to TRBJ1-2; perhaps TRBD1 as D (5 bases). CDR3 length: 15 amino acids. Trimming took off 6 bases at V and 4 bases at J, with 18 bases between the two ends. Looked up from germline, CDR1 is MNHEY and CDR2 is SMNVEV (reference sequence). CDR3 DNA: TGTGCCAGCAGCCCCTGGGGCAGGGAGGGCTATGGCTACACCTTC. As protein: CASSPWGREGYGYTF.

Concerning this clone: The sample contains more than one DNA sequence encoding this CDR3. The chain has TRBV19 and TRBJ1-4; 7 bases match TRBD1. CDR1 LNHDA and CDR2 SQIVND come from the germline V gene (reference sequence). V lost 4 bases and J lost 5; bases outside the gene matches: 4. This CDR3 is 14 amino acids long. The CDR3 is CASSTTGRNEKLFF. The CDR3 DNA reads as TGTGCCAGTAGTACGACAGGGAGGAATGAAAAACTGTTTTTT.

The CDR3 sequence is CASSPPGQTTNEKLFF. The DNA of the CDR3 is TGTGCCAGCTCACCGCCGGGACAGACAACTAATGAAAAACTGTTTTTT. The chain combines TRBV18 with TRBJ1-4; TRBD1 aligns across 7 bases. V dropped 3 bases and J dropped 0; count of bases not matched to a gene: 4. The CDR3 covers 16 residues. In germline, CDR1 is KGHSH, CDR2 LQKENI.

The chain has TRBV12-3 or TRBV12-4 and TRBJ2-5, with 7 bases matching TRBD2. This CDR3 contains 13 residues. V shed 2 bases and J 5 bases; nucleotides not matched to a gene: 2. CDR3 region: CASSLPGGETQYF. In DNA, the CDR3 is TGTGCCAGCAGTTTACCCGGGGGGGAGACCCAGTACTTC.

In this sample, this clone turned up once. The V gene is TRBV7-3, the J gene TRBJ2-7; 7 bases line up with TRBD2. With V trimmed by 5 bases and J by 6 bases, 4 bases remained unmatched. The CDR3 runs 12 residues. The V gene's germline CDR1 is SGHTA and CDR2 FQGTGA. The CDR3, as DNA: TGTGCCAGCAGCCCGGGGAGGGGCGAGCAGTACTTC. It specifies CASSPGRGEQYF.

This chain uses TRBV30 with TRBJ1-6, with D perhaps TRBD1 (5 bases). Per the germline V gene, CDR1 is GTSNPN and CDR2 is SVGIG (reference sequence). CDR3 size: 16 residues. Trimming cost V 1 base and J 6 bases, with 16 bases left between them. The chain's CDR3 is CAWSAMQGEGNSPLHF. As DNA, the CDR3 is TGTGCCTGGAGTGCGATGCAGGGAGAGGGTAATTCACCCCTCCACTTT.

The V gene is TRBV5-1, the J gene TRBJ2-3; the match to TRBD2 covers 12 bases. Germline trimming cut 2 bases from V and 5 bases from J; bases unmatched to any gene: 6. Germline lookup yields CDR1 SGHRS and CDR2 YFSETQ. This CDR3 has 16 amino acids. The CDR3 sequence is CASSFQLAGGVDTQYF. The CDR3, as DNA: TGCGCCAGCAGCTTTCAACTAGCGGGGGGTGTAGATACGCAGTATTTT.

The J gene is TRBJ1-2, the V gene TRBV2; a possible D gene is TRBD1 (6 bases). The germline V gene has CDR1 SNHLY and CDR2 FYNNEI. This CDR3 region has 15 residues. The ends were cut back, 2 bases at V and 0 bases at J, with 10 bases in the middle. Here the CDR3 reads CASSEWTVSNYGYTF. Here the CDR3 DNA reads TGTGCCAGCAGTGAATGGACAGTCTCTAACTATGGCTACACCTTC.

The chain combines TRBV11-3 with TRBJ2-7; no definite D call. CDR1 is SGHNT, CDR2 YENEEA, per germline. With 1 base removed from V and 1 base from J, the gap between germline ends came to 5 bases. CDR3 length: 13 amino acids. The CDR3 region is CASSLGESYEQYF. The DNA for the CDR3 is TGTGCCAGCAGCTTAGGAGAATCCTACGAGCAGTACTTC.

The chain has TRBV6-6 and TRBJ1-1; perhaps TRBD1 as D (5 bases). The germline V and J ends were trimmed by 5 bases and 2 bases, with 15 bases remaining between them. The CDR3 totals 15 residues. The germline CDR1 and CDR2 sequences are MNHNY and SVGAGI (reference sequence). CDR3 nucleotide sequence: TGTGCCAGCAGTGGCTGGGCAGGGCTAAACACTGAAGCTTTCTTT. Its translation is CASSGWAGLNTEAFF.

The chain recombines TRBV3-1 (or the pseudogene TRBV3-2) with TRBJ2-7; D perhaps matches TRBD1 (6 bases). Germline lookup yields CDR1 LGHDT and CDR2 YNNKEL (reference sequence). V was trimmed by 1 base and J by 0 bases, leaving 7 bases between them. This CDR3 is 14 amino acids long. CDR3 loop: CASSQGGGSYEQYF. CDR3 bases: TGTGCCAGCAGCCAAGGAGGGGGCTCCTACGAGCAGTACTTC.

V and J are TRBV7-6 and TRBJ2-7; TRBD2 is a possible D gene (6 bases). The CDR3 is made up of 13 amino acids. V gave up 10 bases and J gave up 5 bases, with 18 bases separating them. Germline V gives CDR1 SGHVS, CDR2 FNYEAQ. For the CDR3, the DNA is TGTGCCACCAGAGGAGGGGTTGTCGACGAGCAGTACTTC. The encoded protein is CATRGGVVDEQYF. The full variable domain, completed using reference TRBV7-6 and TRBJ2-7, is GAGVSQSPRYKVTKRGQDVALRCDPISGHVSLYWYRQALGQGPEFLTYFNYEAQQDKSGLPNDRFSAERPEGSISTLTIQRTEQRDSAMYRCATRGGVVDEQYFGPGTRLTVT.

The chain joins TRBV3-1 (or the pseudogene TRBV3-2) to TRBJ1-1, with 10 bases lining up with TRBD1. CDR3 length equals 16 residues. CDR1 and CDR2 from the germline V gene are LGHDT and YNNKEL (reference sequence). With V trimmed by 4 bases and J by 5 bases, 10 bases remained unmatched. The CDR3 loop is CASSPWRTGGPTEAFF. In nucleotides, the CDR3 is TGTGCCAGCAGCCCGTGGAGGACAGGGGGGCCTACTGAAGCTTTCTTT.

CDR3 loop: CASSYGYRTHPPTEAFF. In DNA, the CDR3 is TGTGCCAGCAGTTACGGGTACCGAACACACCCCCCGACTGAAGCTTTCTTT. V usage is TRBV6-2 or TRBV6-3 and J usage is TRBJ1-1; no definite D call. V was trimmed by 2 bases and J by 5 bases, leaving 21 bases between them. Looked up from germline, CDR1 is MNHEY and CDR2 is SVGEGT. The CDR3 runs to 17 residues.

The rearrangement links TRBV6-5 to TRBJ1-2, with 9 bases fitting TRBD1. Germline V gives CDR1 MNHEY, CDR2 SVGAGI. V trimming: 5 bases; J trimming: 7 bases; junction bases outside the gene matches: 11. This CDR3 comprises 15 residues. The CDR3 here is CASSNRDRADSGYTF. DNA for the CDR3: TGTGCCAGCAGTAACCGGGACAGGGCGGACAGTGGCTACACCTTC.

This chain joins TRBV10-2 and TRBJ1-5; no firm D call. CDR3 length equals 13 residues. Trimming left V 4 bases short and J 8 bases short, with 12 bases between. From germline, CDR1 is WSHSY and CDR2 SAAADI. The CDR3 loop is CASSAQAEEPQHF. DNA for the CDR3: TGCGCCAGCAGTGCGCAGGCCGAGGAGCCCCAGCATTTT.

V and J are TRBV13 and TRBJ1-2, with TRBD1 as a possible D gene (6 bases). The CDR3 sequence is 15 residues long. Trimming cost V 6 bases and J 4 bases, with 18 bases left between them. The V gene's germline CDR1 is PRHDT and CDR2 FYEKMQ (reference sequence). In DNA form, the CDR3 reads TGTGCCAGCAGTCCCCCAGAGGGGGTTAGCTATGGCTACACCTTC. Translated: CASSPPEGVSYGYTF.

This chain uses TRBV7-3 with TRBJ1-5; no clear D. Trimming stripped 5 bases from V and 3 bases from J, with 8 bases between. The germline V gene encodes CDR1 SGHTA and CDR2 FQGTGA. CDR3 length equals 13 residues. The CDR3 DNA is TGTGCCAGCAGCCTCTTCCCCAATCAGCCCCAGCATTTT. It specifies CASSLFPNQPQHF.

The chain carries TRBV6-5 and TRBJ2-1; the D gene could be TRBD1 or TRBD2 (5 bases each). V gave up 3 bases and J gave up 2 bases, with 11 bases separating them. The CDR3 is 15 amino acids. Germline V gives CDR1 MNHEY, CDR2 SVGAGI. CDR3 amino acids: CASSYEGSTYNEQFF. In nucleotides, the CDR3 is TGTGCCAGCAGTTATGAGGGGTCTACCTACAATGAGCAGTTCTTC.

J is TRBJ1-3 and V is TRBV4-2; D gene unclear. This CDR3 is built from 15 residues. Germline-derived CDR1 and CDR2 are LGHNA and YNFKEQ. V gave up 1 base and J gave up 4 bases, with 11 bases separating them. DNA of the CDR3: TGTGCCAGCAGCCAAGGAAACGTCGGCGGAAACACCATATATTTT. Protein product: CASSQGNVGGNTIYF.

The V call is TRBV9, the J call TRBJ2-3, with 13 nucleotides matching TRBD2. Germline CDR1 SGDLS, CDR2 YYNGEE. J gave up 5 bases and V 3 bases, and 6 bases lay outside the gene matches. This CDR3 region has 16 residues. CDR3 coding DNA: TGTGCCAGCAGCGCCCAACTAGCGGGGGGGTTAGATACGCAGTATTTT. It specifies CASSAQLAGGLDTQYF. The whole variable domain, filled in from reference TRBV9 and TRBJ2-3, reads DSGVTQTPKHLITATGQRVTLRCSPRSGDLSVYWYQQSLDQGLQFLIQYYNGEERAKGNILERFSAQQFPDLHSELNLSSLELGDSALYFCASSAQLAGGLDTQYFGPGTRLTVL.

The CDR3: CASSTAGYSYEQYF. CDR3 nucleotides: TGTGCCAGCAGCACCGCAGGCTACTCCTACGAGCAGTACTTC. The chain couples TRBV9 to TRBJ2-7; no firm D call. This CDR3 is built from 14 residues. V was trimmed by 4 bases and J by 0 bases, leaving 11 bases between them. The germline V gene has CDR1 SGDLS and CDR2 YYNGEE.

This chain links TRBV7-2 with TRBJ2-2; D may correspond to TRBD1 or TRBD2 (7 bases each). There are 15 residues in the CDR3. From germline, CDR1 is SGHTA and CDR2 FQGNSA. V lost 6 bases to trimming and J lost 4 bases, with 15 bases between them. Here the CDR3 reads CASRPGGGSTGELFF. The CDR3 coding sequence is TGTGCCAGCAGACCAGGGGGGGGATCCACCGGGGAGCTGTTTTTT.